This T cell receptor beta chain comes out of a study of shared clonotypes between healthy human individuals. Study in general: For every donor, three CD4 naive, three CD4 memory, two CD8 naive and one CD8 memory plates were used.

V lost 1 base to trimming and J lost 8 bases, with 12 bases between them. The germline V gene has CDR1 LGHNA and CDR2 YSLEER. The CDR3 is 14 amino acids. Assay used: immunoSEQ multiplex PCR; TCRdb lists only in-frame clones, some missing. The data contain about 1.5 million clones, about 96% of them seen just once; the ten biggest clones take up 0.95% to 1.5%. The gene calls are TRBV4-3 and TRBJ2-1; no definite D call. Sequencing was performed on naive CD4+ T cells sorted from blood. Indicated subset: CD45RA+ positively selected. This sequence originates from a man aged 25-45 years in good health. CDR3 amino acids: CASSQAATTDEQFF. In nucleotides, the CDR3 is TGCGCCAGCAGCCAAGCAGCGACGACCGATGAGCAGTTCTTC.